This T cell receptor beta chain was captured in a study of T cells after yellow fever vaccination. This clonotype was seen only a few times. J lost 3 bases, V lost 4 bases, and 7 bases had no gene match. The CDR3 has 15 amino acids. TCRdb recomputed calls from the 5' RACE reads with MiXCR, one row per CDR3 protein. The data show about 630,000 distinct CDR3 sequences, roughly an eighth seen once. This receptor was taken from a man aged 30 to 45 who received the YFV17D yellow fever vaccine. The chain joins TRBV12-3 or TRBV12-4 to TRBJ2-7; 9 nucleotides line up with TRBD1. The starting material was PBMCs, obtained on the day of the yellow fever booster vaccination. The CDR3 DNA sequence: TGTGCCAGCAGTTCCCAGACAGGGGGTAGCTACGAGCAGTACTTC. Residues: CASSSQTGGSYEQYF.